These 9 T cell receptor beta chains were sequenced from one sample in a study of T cell changes during pregnancy in multiple sclerosis. The data were produced by immunoSEQ multiplex PCR, yet TCRdb's version contains in-frame clones alone and is incomplete. The sample has about 55,000 clones; roughly 94% are singletons. The source was CD8+ T cells from peripheral blood mononuclear cells, collected after pregnancy. Receptor source: a female donor with multiple sclerosis, enrolled in a pregnancy study.

V gene TRBV5-8 combines with J gene TRBJ1-2, with TRBD1 matching 8 bases. The J segment lost 3 bases and the V segment lost 4 bases, leaving 5 bases of the junction unmatched. CDR1 is SGHTS and CDR2 is YDEGEE in the germline V gene. The CDR3 is 14 amino acids. The DNA of the CDR3 is TGTGCCAGCAGCCAACCGGGACAGGACTATGGCTACACCTTC. Protein product: CASSQPGQDYGYTF.

A single count supports this clone. The chain employs TRBV18 and TRBJ2-5, with 8 bases identical to TRBD2. The germline V gene encodes CDR1 KGHSH and CDR2 LQKENI. With 3 bases clipped from V and 4 bases from J, the junction kept 10 bases outside the gene matches. The CDR3 is made up of 16 amino acids. The CDR3 sequence: CASSPFEREYPETQYF. The CDR3 DNA sequence: TGTGCCAGCTCACCTTTTGAGCGGGAGTACCCAGAGACCCAGTACTTC.

The chain couples TRBV4-1 to TRBJ2-3; TRBD2 might be the D (5 bases). The length of the CDR3 is 13 residues. Trimming shortened V by 4 bases and J by 4 bases, and 9 bases separated the two germline ends. Germline V gene lookup returns CDR1 MGHRA and CDR2 YSYEKL. The CDR3 loop is CASSRIASDTQYF. The DNA for the CDR3 is TGCGCCAGCAGCCGGATAGCGTCAGATACGCAGTATTTT.

This clone was detected once. This chain uses TRBV27 with TRBJ2-7, with TRBD1 matching 7 bases. CDR1 is MNHEY, CDR2 SMNVEV, per germline (reference sequence). This CDR3 spans 14 amino acids. The V segment lost 4 bases and the J segment 1 base; nucleotides outside the gene matches: 4. The CDR3 loop reads CASSSGTASYEQYF. In nucleotides, the CDR3 is TGTGCCAGCAGTTCCGGGACAGCTTCCTACGAGCAGTACTTC.

This rearrangement joins TRBV2 to TRBJ2-2; D might be TRBD1 (6 bases). This CDR3 spans 15 amino acids. The V and J ends lost 3 bases and 2 bases respectively, with 10 bases between them. CDR1 is SNHLY and CDR2 is FYNNEI in the germline V gene. The CDR3 spells CASSDTGYNTGELFF. The CDR3 DNA reads TGTGCCAGCAGTGACACAGGGTATAACACCGGGGAGCTGTTTTTT.

The gene calls are TRBV6-5 and TRBJ2-3; 7 bases map to TRBD2. This CDR3 spans 14 amino acids. J was trimmed by 6 bases and V by 0 bases; bases with no gene match: 3. Germline CDR1 and CDR2: MNHEY and SVGAGI. CDR3 in amino acids: CASSYSTGRDTQYF. CDR3 in DNA: TGTGCCAGCAGTTACTCGACCGGGAGGGATACGCAGTATTTT.

This chain links TRBV6-6 with TRBJ1-1, with 10 bases fitting TRBD1. CDR1 and CDR2 (germline): MNHNY, SVGAGI (reference sequence). Losses at the gene ends were 4 bases for V and 4 bases for J; bases not matched to a gene: 3. The CDR3 sequence is 14 residues long. In nucleotides, the CDR3 is TGTGCCAGCAGTTCGGACAGGGGGGGCACTGAAGCTTTCTTT. As protein: CASSSDRGGTEAFF.

This chain joins TRBV7-9 and TRBJ1-5, with D tentatively TRBD1 (5 bases). V was trimmed by 5 bases and J by 6 bases, leaving 11 bases between them. Germline V gene lookup returns CDR1 SEHNR and CDR2 FQNEAQ (reference sequence). The CDR3 length is 13 residues. The CDR3 spells CASSAAGGQPQHF. In DNA form, the CDR3 reads TGTGCCAGCAGCGCCGCGGGGGGTCAGCCCCAGCATTTT.

As to this clone: This CDR3 is also generated by other DNA sequences in the sample. This rearrangement joins TRBV29-1 to TRBJ1-1, with a possible D match to TRBD1 (6 bases). V was clipped by 3 bases and J by 8 bases, with 10 bases between them. Germline CDR1 is SQVTM and CDR2 is ANQGSEA. The CDR3 sequence is 11 residues long. As DNA, the CDR3 is TGCAGCGTTGACGCCGGGACAGAAGCTTTCTTT. Translation gives CSVDAGTEAFF.